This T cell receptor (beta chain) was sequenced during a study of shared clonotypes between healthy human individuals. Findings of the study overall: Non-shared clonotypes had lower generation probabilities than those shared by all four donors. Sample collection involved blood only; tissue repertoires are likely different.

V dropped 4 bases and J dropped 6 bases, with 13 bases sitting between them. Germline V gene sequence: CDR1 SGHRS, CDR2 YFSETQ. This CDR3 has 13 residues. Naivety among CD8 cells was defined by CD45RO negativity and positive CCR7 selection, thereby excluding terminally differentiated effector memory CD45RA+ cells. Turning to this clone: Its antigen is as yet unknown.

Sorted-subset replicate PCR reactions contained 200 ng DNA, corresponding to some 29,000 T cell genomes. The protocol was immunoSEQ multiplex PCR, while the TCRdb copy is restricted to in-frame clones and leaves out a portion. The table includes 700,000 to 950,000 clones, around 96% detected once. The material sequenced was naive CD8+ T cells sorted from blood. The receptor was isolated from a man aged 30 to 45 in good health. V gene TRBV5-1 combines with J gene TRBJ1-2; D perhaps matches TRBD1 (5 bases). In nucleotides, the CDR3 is TGCGCCAGCAGCAGGGGACTGCTCGATGGCTACACCTTC. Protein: CASSRGLLDGYTF.